This T cell receptor beta chain was retrieved from a study of blood T cell repertoires in COVID-19. Turning to the study itself: The origin of the acute and convalescent COVID-19 samples was the United States, Italy and Spain. PBMCs, B-cell-depleted T cells, or T cells provided the cDNA or gDNA that made up the material.

Those enrolled in Seattle joined during active infection and were followed longitudinally afterward. As processed by the authors: Amplification of reference gene primers provided the estimated nucleated cell counts. The assay was immunoSEQ multiplex PCR, and TCRdb's table has in-frame clones only and misses some. The V and J calls and clone size are taken from that table; D and trimming were inferred from the DNA. The sample has approximately 200,000 clones, about four fifths seen once. The CDR3 runs 14 residues. This TCR came from a woman in her thirties or forties with COVID-19, enrolled during active disease. The specimen sequenced was peripheral blood. The chain carries TRBV21-1 and TRBJ1-1. TRBV21-1 is recorded as a pseudogene. CDR3 nucleotides: TGTGCCAGCAGCAAAGCAGGGGGGGACACTGAAGCTTTCTTT. Its translation is CASSKAGGDTEAFF.